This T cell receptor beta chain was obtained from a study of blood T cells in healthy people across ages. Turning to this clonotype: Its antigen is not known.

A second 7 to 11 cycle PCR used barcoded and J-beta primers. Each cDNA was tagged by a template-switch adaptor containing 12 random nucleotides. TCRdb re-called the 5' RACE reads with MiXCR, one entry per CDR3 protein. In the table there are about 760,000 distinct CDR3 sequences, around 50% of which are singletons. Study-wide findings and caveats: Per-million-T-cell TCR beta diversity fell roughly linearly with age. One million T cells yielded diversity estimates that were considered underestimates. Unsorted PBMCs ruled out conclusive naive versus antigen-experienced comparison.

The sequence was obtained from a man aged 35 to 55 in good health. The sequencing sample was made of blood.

CDR3: CASSQDYSQETQYF. CDR3 sequence (DNA): TGTGCCAGCAGCCAAGACTACAGCCAAGAGACCCAGTACTTC. This chain connects TRBV14 to TRBJ2-5; D is ambiguous. The CDR3 has 14 amino acids. V lost 0 bases and J lost 1, with 6 bases in between. The germline V gene encodes CDR1 SGHDN and CDR2 FVKESK.